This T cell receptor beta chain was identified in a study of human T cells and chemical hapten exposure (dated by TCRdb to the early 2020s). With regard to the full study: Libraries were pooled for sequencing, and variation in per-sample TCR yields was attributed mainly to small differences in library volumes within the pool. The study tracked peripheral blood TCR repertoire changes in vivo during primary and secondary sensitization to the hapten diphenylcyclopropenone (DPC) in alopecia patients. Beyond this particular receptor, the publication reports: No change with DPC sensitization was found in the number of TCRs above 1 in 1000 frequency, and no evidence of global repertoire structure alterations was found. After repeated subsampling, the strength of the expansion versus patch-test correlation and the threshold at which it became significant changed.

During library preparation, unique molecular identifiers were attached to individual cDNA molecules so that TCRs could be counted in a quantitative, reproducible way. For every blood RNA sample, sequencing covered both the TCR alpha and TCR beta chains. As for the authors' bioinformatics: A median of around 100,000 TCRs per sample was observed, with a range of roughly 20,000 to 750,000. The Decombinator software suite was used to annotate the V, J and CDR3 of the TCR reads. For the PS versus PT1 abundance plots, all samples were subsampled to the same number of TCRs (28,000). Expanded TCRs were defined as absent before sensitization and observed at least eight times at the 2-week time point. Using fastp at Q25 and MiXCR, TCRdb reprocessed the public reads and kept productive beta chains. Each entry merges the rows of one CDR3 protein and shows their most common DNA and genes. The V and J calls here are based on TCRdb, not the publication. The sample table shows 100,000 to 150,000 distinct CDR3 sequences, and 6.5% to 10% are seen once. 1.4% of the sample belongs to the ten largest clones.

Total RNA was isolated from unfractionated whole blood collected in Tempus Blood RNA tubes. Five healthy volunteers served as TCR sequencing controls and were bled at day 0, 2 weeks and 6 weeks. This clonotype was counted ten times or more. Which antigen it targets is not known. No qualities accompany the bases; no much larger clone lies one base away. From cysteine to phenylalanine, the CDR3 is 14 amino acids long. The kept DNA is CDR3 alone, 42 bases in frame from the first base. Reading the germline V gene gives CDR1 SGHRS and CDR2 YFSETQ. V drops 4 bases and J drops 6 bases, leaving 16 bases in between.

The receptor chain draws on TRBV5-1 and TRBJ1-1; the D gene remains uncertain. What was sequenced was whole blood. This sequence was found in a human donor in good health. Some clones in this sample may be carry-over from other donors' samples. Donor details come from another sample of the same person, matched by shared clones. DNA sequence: TGCGCCAGCAGCCCGGAGAACGGCTACCCTGAAGCTTTCTTT. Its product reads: CASSPENGYPEAFF.